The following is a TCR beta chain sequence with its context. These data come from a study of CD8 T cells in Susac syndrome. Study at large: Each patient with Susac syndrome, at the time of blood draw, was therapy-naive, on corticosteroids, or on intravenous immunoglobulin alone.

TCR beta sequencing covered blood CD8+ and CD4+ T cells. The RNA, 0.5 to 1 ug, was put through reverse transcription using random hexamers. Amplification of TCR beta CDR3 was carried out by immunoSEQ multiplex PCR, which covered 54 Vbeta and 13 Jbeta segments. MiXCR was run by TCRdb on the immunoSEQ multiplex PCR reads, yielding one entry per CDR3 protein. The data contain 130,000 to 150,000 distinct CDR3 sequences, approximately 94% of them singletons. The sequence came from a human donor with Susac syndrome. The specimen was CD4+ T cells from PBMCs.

CDR3: CSVGDVYGYTF. DNA of the CDR3: TGCAGCGTGGGGGACGTATATGGCTACACCTTC. This chain connects TRBV29-1 to TRBJ1-2; D is possibly TRBD1 (5 bases). Trimming took 6 bases from V and 5 from J, leaving 10 bases between them. Germline-derived CDR1 and CDR2 are SQVTM and ANQGSEA. The CDR3 extends over 11 amino acids.